This is a list of T cell receptor beta chains from one sample in a study of OX40 agonist ivuxolimab in advanced cancers. Libraries were prepared by immunoSEQ multiplex PCR; TCRdb keeps only in-frame clonotypes and omits some of them. The sample comprises 45,000 to 55,000 clones, roughly 88% of which are singletons, and roughly 3.2% rests with the top ten. Specimen: CD4+ or CD8+ T cells sorted from blood, collected in a trial of the OX40 agonist ivuxolimab. The receptors derive from an adult with an advanced solid tumor such as melanoma, head and neck, liver or kidney cancer. Each CDR3 is given with its conserved first and last residue. The order of the fields is J gene, V gene, CDR3 protein.

j_call: TRBJ1-2
v_call: TRBV19
cdr3_aa: CASSSTGGKLYGYTF

j_call: TRBJ1-4
v_call: TRBV19
cdr3_aa: CASSPGDRGRGNEKLFF

j_call: TRBJ2-1
v_call: TRBV27
cdr3_aa: CASSLSHRNEQFF

j_call: TRBJ2-7
v_call: TRBV9
cdr3_aa: CASGTSGGTYEQYF

j_call: TRBJ2-3
v_call: TRBV21-1
cdr3_aa: CASSKEKQDITDTQYF

j_call: TRBJ1-2
v_call: TRBV28
cdr3_aa: CASSLMDGYTF

j_call: TRBJ2-3
v_call: TRBV30
cdr3_aa: CAWSPGGEADTQYF

j_call: TRBJ2-5
v_call: TRBV5-1
cdr3_aa: CASSLSQGQETQYF

j_call: TRBJ2-2
v_call: TRBV27
cdr3_aa: CASSPLGLAGGRRELFF

j_call: TRBJ1-6
v_call: TRBV6-1
cdr3_aa: CASTGQYDSPLHF

j_call: TRBJ2-1
v_call: TRBV7-2
cdr3_aa: CASSLDGQGAGNEQFF

j_call: TRBJ1-2
v_call: TRBV25-1
cdr3_aa: CASSKDSTDGYTF

j_call: TRBJ1-5
v_call: TRBV2
cdr3_aa: CASSETGGQPQHF

j_call: TRBJ1-3
v_call: TRBV19
cdr3_aa: CASSTPGGNTIYF

j_call: TRBJ1-2
v_call: TRBV9
cdr3_aa: CASSGGTGGDGYTF

j_call: TRBJ1-5
v_call: TRBV4-1
cdr3_aa: CASSLTWDRGNQPQHF

j_call: TRBJ2-2
v_call: TRBV25-1
cdr3_aa: CASKADGRATGELFF

j_call: TRBJ2-2
v_call: TRBV29-1
cdr3_aa: CSVAGGGTGELFF

j_call: TRBJ2-4
v_call: TRBV5-8
cdr3_aa: CASSLATSSVAKNIQYF

j_call: TRBJ2-7
v_call: TRBV7-6
cdr3_aa: CASSSNRGREQYF

j_call: TRBJ1-2
v_call: TRBV10-3
cdr3_aa: CAISAGPDNYGYTF

j_call: TRBJ1-1
v_call: TRBV2
cdr3_aa: CASSPVRHLNTEAFF

j_call: TRBJ1-5
v_call: TRBV7-6
cdr3_aa: CASSLGSARNQPQHF

j_call: TRBJ2-3
v_call: TRBV11-3
cdr3_aa: CASSLRTGLGDTQYF

j_call: TRBJ1-1
v_call: TRBV5-6
cdr3_aa: CASSFGTGVHTEAFF

j_call: TRBJ2-1
v_call: TRBV29-1
cdr3_aa: CSVGLVLNEQFF

j_call: TRBJ1-2
v_call: TRBV5-1
cdr3_aa: CASSLTGDNYGYTF

j_call: TRBJ1-1
v_call: TRBV19
cdr3_aa: CASSAGTGGTEAFF

j_call: TRBJ2-5
v_call: TRBV28
cdr3_aa: CASSFSETQYF

j_call: TRBJ2-3
v_call: TRBV18
cdr3_aa: CASSPGGTDTQYF

j_call: TRBJ2-7
v_call: TRBV28
cdr3_aa: CASRRLAGGTEYF

j_call: TRBJ1-4
v_call: TRBV29-1
cdr3_aa: CSVEDRSLLLF